The present T cell receptor beta chain was sequenced within a study of Ad26.COV2.S vaccination and SARS-CoV-2 variants. The CDR3 is 15 amino acids. The germline V and J ends were trimmed by 3 bases and 8 bases, with 17 bases remaining between them. The V gene's germline CDR1 is SGHTA and CDR2 FQGNSA. Sequencing was performed with immunoSEQ multiplex PCR; in TCRdb, only in-frame clones are kept and a portion is missing. Of approximately 90,000 clones listed, about four fifths were seen once; the top ten hold 15% to 20%. This chain connects TRBV7-2 to TRBJ2-4; no definite D call. This TCR was recovered from a human donor who had recovered from COVID-19. The sample here was peripheral blood, taken after recovery from COVID-19. The CDR3 coding sequence is TGTGCCAGCAGCTTCCAGCGCAGTAATGGCGACATTCAGTACTTC. Its translation: CASSFQRSNGDIQYF.